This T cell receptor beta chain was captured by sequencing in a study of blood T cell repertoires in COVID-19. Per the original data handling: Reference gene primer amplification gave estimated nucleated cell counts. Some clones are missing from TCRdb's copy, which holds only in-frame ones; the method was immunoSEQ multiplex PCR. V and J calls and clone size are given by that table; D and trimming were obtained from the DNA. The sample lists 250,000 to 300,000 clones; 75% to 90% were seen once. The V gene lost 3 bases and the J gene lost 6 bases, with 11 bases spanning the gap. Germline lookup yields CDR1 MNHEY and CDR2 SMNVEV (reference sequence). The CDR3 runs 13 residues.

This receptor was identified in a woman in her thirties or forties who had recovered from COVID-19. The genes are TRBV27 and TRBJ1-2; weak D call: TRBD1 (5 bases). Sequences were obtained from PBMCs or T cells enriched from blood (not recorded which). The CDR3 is CASSLGGLDGYTF. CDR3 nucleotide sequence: TGTGCCAGCAGTTTGGGGGGGTTGGATGGCTACACCTTC.